This TCR beta chain was sequenced for a study of blood T cell repertoires in COVID-19. At the level of the study: T cells, B-cell-depleted T cells, or PBMCs provided the cDNA or gDNA that served as material.

This CDR3 contains 14 residues. Germline assignment: CDR1 MDHEN and CDR2 SYDVKM. The V and J ends lost 6 bases and 6 bases, in that order; junction bases with no gene match: 10. Sequencing was performed with immunoSEQ multiplex PCR; in TCRdb, only in-frame clones are kept and a portion is missing. The sample holds about 130,000 clones; approximately 80% are singletons and the top ten take approximately 9.1%. This clonotype was obtained from a man aged 45-60 years who had recovered from COVID-19. What was sequenced was PBMCs or T cells enriched from blood (not recorded which). This chain uses TRBV28 with TRBJ1-2; 7 nucleotides line up with TRBD1. The CDR3: CASSTADRLHGYTF. In DNA, the CDR3 is TGTGCCAGCAGCACAGCGGACAGGCTCCATGGCTACACCTTC.